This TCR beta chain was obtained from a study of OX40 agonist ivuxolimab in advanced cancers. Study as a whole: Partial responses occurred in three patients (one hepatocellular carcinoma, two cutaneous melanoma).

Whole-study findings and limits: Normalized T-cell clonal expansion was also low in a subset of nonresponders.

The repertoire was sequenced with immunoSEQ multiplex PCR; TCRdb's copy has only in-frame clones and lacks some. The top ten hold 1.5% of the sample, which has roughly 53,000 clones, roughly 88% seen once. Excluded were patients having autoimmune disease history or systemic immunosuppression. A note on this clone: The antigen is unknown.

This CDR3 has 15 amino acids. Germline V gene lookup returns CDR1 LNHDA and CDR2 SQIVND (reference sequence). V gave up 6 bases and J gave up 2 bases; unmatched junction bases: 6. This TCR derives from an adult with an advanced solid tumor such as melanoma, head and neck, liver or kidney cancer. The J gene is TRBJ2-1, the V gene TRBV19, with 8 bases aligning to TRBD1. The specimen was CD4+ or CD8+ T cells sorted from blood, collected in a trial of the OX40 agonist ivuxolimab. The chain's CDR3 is CASSNRGATYNEQFF. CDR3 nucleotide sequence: TGTGCCAGTAGCAACAGGGGGGCAACCTACAATGAGCAGTTCTTC.